What follows is one TCR beta chain and its context. The sample originates from a study of T cells after somatic rescue of genetic block. Germline CDR1 is LNHDA and CDR2 is SQIVND (reference sequence). V lost 5 bases to trimming and J lost 3 bases; unmatched junction nucleotides: 10. The CDR3 is made up of 17 amino acids. Some clones are missing from TCRdb's copy, which holds only in-frame ones; the method was immunoSEQ multiplex PCR. The sample lists fewer than 15,000 clones; roughly 70% were seen once. Specimen: peripheral blood mononuclear cells (PBMCs). The sequence came from a boy between 5 and 17 years old. The chain has TRBV19 and TRBJ2-1; 10 bases map to TRBD1. CDR3 protein: CASSPSPGQGFYNEQFF. The CDR3, as DNA: TGTGCCAGTAGTCCCTCTCCGGGACAGGGGTTCTACAATGAGCAGTTCTTC. Full variable domain (outside the CDR3, taken from reference TRBV19 and TRBJ2-1): DGGITQSPKYLFRKEGQNVTLSCEQNLNHDAMYWYRQDPGQGLRLIYYSQIVNDFQKGDIAEGYSVSREKKESFPLTVTSAQKNPTAFYLCASSPSPGQGFYNEQFFGPGTRLTVL.